Listed here are 12 T cell receptor beta chains from one sample, sequenced in a study of cytomegalovirus exposure and HLA in healthy donors. The primer mix had 60 Vbeta and 13 Jbeta primers. Profiling relied on immunoSEQ multiplex PCR, and the TCRdb table lists in-frame clones only, not all of them. The profile covers about 100,000 clones, with 75% to 80% appearing a single time and roughly 9.6% taken by the ten largest. The sequenced sample was PBMCs. Receptors were obtained from a male donor in good health and CMV-seropositive.

The V gene is TRBV4-3, the J gene TRBJ1-2; TRBD1 matches 7 bases. Germline values: CDR1 LGHNA, CDR2 YSLEER. The CDR3 runs 16 residues. V lost 0 bases and J lost 7; bases outside the gene matches: 11. The DNA for the CDR3 is TGCGCCAGCAGCCAAGATCGGGAGGGGGCATTAAGTGGCTACACCTTC. This sequence encodes CASSQDREGALSGYTF.

The chain recombines TRBV19 with TRBJ2-5, with 7 bases aligning to TRBD2. The V and J ends lost 1 base and 7 bases, in that order; junction bases with no gene match: 9. CDR1 and CDR2 (germline): LNHDA, SQIVND (reference sequence). The CDR3 extends over 15 amino acids. CDR3 residues: CASSIGPGGAPTQYF. DNA of the CDR3: TGTGCCAGTAGTATAGGCCCGGGGGGAGCGCCGACCCAGTACTTC.

This chain's CDR3 is CASCSGTSGHGEQFF. CDR3 nucleotides: TGTGCCAGCTGTTCCGGGACTAGCGGCCACGGTGAGCAGTTCTTC. The chain combines TRBV18 with TRBJ2-1, with 11 positions matching TRBD2. This CDR3 spans 15 amino acids. Per germline, CDR1 KGHSH and CDR2 LQKENI. Trimming took 7 bases from V and 9 from J; bases not matched to a gene: 11.

On this clone: One end of the junction does not line up with germline, which may come from a read error. The chain employs TRBV27 and TRBJ2-6; 8 bases line up with TRBD1. The CDR3 contains 17 residues. Germline assignment: CDR1 MNHEY and CDR2 SMNVEV (reference sequence). The CDR3 nucleotides read TGTGCCAGCAGTCTCCGGGACAGGTTGACTGGGGCCAACGGCCTGACTTTC. It translates to CASSLRDRLTGANGLTF.

The rearrangement joins TRBV29-1 to TRBJ1-3, with 7 bases that match TRBD1. In germline, CDR1 is SQVTM, CDR2 ANQGSEA. The CDR3 has 14 residues. The trim removed 5 bases at V and 0 bases at J, leaving 4 bases unmatched. The CDR3 DNA sequence: TGCAGCGTTTCAGGGGGACTCTCTGGAAACACCATATATTTT. It yields the protein CSVSGGLSGNTIYF.

This sequence joins TRBV28 and TRBJ1-6, with 7 bases lining up with TRBD1. Germline V gene lookup returns CDR1 MDHEN and CDR2 SYDVKM. This CDR3 comprises 14 residues. Germline trimming cut 7 bases from V and 6 bases from J; bases unmatched to any gene: 6. The CDR3 loop is CASTPGTANSPLHF. For the CDR3, the DNA is TGTGCCAGCACCCCCGGGACAGCTAATTCACCCCTCCACTTT.

The rearrangement uses TRBV9 and TRBJ2-3; D is perhaps TRBD1 (6 bases). This CDR3 is built from 16 residues. Deletions cut 0 bases from V and 2 bases from J, with 13 bases between. Germline assignment: CDR1 SGDLS and CDR2 YYNGEE. Here the CDR3 DNA reads TGTGCCAGCAGCGTAGAACCCACAGGGATCACAGATACGCAGTATTTT. Translation: CASSVEPTGITDTQYF.

This sequence joins TRBV7-2 and TRBJ2-3; D unresolved. This CDR3 spans 12 amino acids. The V gene's germline CDR1 is SGHTA and CDR2 FQGNSA. Trimming removed 5 bases from V and 5 bases from J, with 8 bases in between. CDR3 in DNA: TGTGCCAGCAGCACGCGAGGAGATACGCAGTATTTT. As protein: CASSTRGDTQYF. Complete variable domain (other parts from reference TRBV7-2 and TRBJ2-3): GAGVSQSPSNKVTEKGKDVELRCDPISGHTALYWYRQSLGQGLEFLIYFQGNSAPDKSGLPSDRFSAERTGGSVSTLTIQRTQQEDSAVYLCASSTRGDTQYFGPGTRLTVL.

This rearrangement joins TRBV7-3 to TRBJ2-1; TRBD2 matches at 7 bases. V lost 4 bases to trimming and J lost 9 bases; unmatched junction nucleotides: 9. Germline V gene data show CDR1 as SGHTA and CDR2 as FQGTGA. The CDR3 has 14 residues. The CDR3 protein is CASSWDSRGGEQFF. CDR3 bases: TGTGCCAGCAGCTGGGACTCCCGCGGGGGTGAGCAGTTCTTC. Supplemented by reference TRBV7-3 and TRBJ2-1, the full variable domain reads GAGVSQTPSNKVTEKGKYVELRCDPISGHTALYWYRQSLGQGPEFLIYFQGTGAADDSGLPNDRFFAVRPEGSVSTLKIQRTERGDSAVYLCASSWDSRGGEQFFGPGTRLTVL.

The chain recombines TRBV27 with TRBJ2-7, with a tentative D call TRBD1 (5 bases). In germline, CDR1 is MNHEY, CDR2 SMNVEV (reference sequence). The CDR3 is 15 residues long. V was pared by 6 bases and J by 0 bases, with 15 bases between. CDR3 amino acids: CASSPRQTLSYEQYF. CDR3 sequence (DNA): TGTGCCAGCAGCCCCCGACAGACGCTCTCCTACGAGCAGTACTTC.

By sample fraction, this clone is medium-sized. V is TRBV27 and J is TRBJ1-2, with 8 bases aligning to TRBD1. Germline CDR1 reads MNHEY; CDR2 reads SMNVEV (reference sequence). The length of the CDR3 is 14 residues. Trimming at V came to 6 bases and at J to 0 bases, leaving 3 bases not matched to a gene. In nucleotides, the CDR3 is TGTGCCAGCAGGACACAGGGGGCTAACTATGGCTACACCTTC. Protein sequence: CASRTQGANYGYTF.

This chain connects TRBV2 to TRBJ1-6; D gene ambiguous. The ends were cut back, 5 bases at V and 5 bases at J, with 7 bases in the middle. CDR1 SNHLY and CDR2 FYNNEI come from the germline V gene. This CDR3 comprises 13 residues. The CDR3 region has the DNA TGTGCCAGCAGTCTCAACAATAATTCACCCCTCCACTTT. This encodes CASSLNNNSPLHF.